Listed here are 27 T cell receptor beta chains from one sample, sequenced in a study of OX40 agonist ivuxolimab in advanced cancers. Only in-frame clones appear in the TCRdb table, and some are missing; sequencing was by immunoSEQ multiplex PCR. The sample contains around 35,000 clones, 81% of which appear only once. This material consisted of CD4+ or CD8+ T cells sorted from blood, taken in a trial of the OX40 agonist ivuxolimab. The origin of the receptors is an adult with an advanced solid tumor such as melanoma, head and neck, liver or kidney cancer.

This chain joins TRBV2 and TRBJ1-2; the D is unclear. There are 11 residues in the CDR3. The germline V gene encodes CDR1 SNHLY and CDR2 FYNNEI. Trimming left V 7 bases short and J 4 bases short, with 7 bases between. CDR3 loop: CASTIIYGYTF. The CDR3 DNA sequence: TGTGCCAGCACCATCATCTATGGCTACACCTTC.

This chain connects TRBV10-3 to TRBJ2-6, with D unresolved. The CDR3 is 17 residues long. Per the germline V gene, CDR1 is ENHRY and CDR2 is SYGVKD. Trimming removed 4 bases at V and 0 bases at J, with 13 bases between. The CDR3 DNA follows: TGTGCCATCAGTGGATCGACCAGAAGCTCTGGGGCCAACGTCCTGACTTTC. Its translation is CAISGSTRSSGANVLTF.

The gene calls are TRBV18 and TRBJ2-7, with 8 bases identical to TRBD1. This CDR3 has 12 amino acids. CDR1 KGHSH and CDR2 LQKENI come from the germline V gene. The trim removed 6 bases at V and 2 bases at J, leaving 0 bases unmatched. The CDR3 is CASSTGAYEQYF. In DNA form, the CDR3 reads TGTGCCAGCTCGACAGGGGCCTACGAGCAGTACTTC. The full variable domain, its missing parts supplied by reference TRBV18 and TRBJ2-7, is NAGVMQNPRHLVRRRGQEARLRCSPMKGHSHVYWYRQLPEEGLKFMVYLQKENIIDESGMPKERFSAEFPKEGPSILRIQQVVRGDSAAYFCASSTGAYEQYFGPGTRLTVT.

V and J are TRBV19 and TRBJ2-5; D is ambiguous. This CDR3 comprises 14 residues. Germline V gives CDR1 LNHDA, CDR2 SQIVND (reference sequence). V gave up 0 bases and J gave up 4 bases, with 9 bases separating them. The DNA for the CDR3 is TGTGCCAGTAGTATAGAGGCGGCAACAGAGACCCAGTACTTC. Translation: CASSIEAATETQYF.

This chain connects TRBV29-1 to TRBJ1-1; D is perhaps TRBD1 (5 bases). CDR1 is SQVTM, CDR2 ANQGSEA, per germline. Trimming took off 4 bases at V and 10 bases at J, with 13 bases between the two ends. The CDR3 has 11 amino acids. The CDR3 DNA reads TGCAGCGTTGTATCTCGGGGGAGAGCTTTCTTT. Its translation: CSVVSRGRAFF.

The rearrangement links TRBV7-9 to TRBJ2-7; D remains ambiguous. The CDR3 covers 12 residues. Trimming shortened V by 3 bases and J by 3 bases, and 6 bases separated the two germline ends. Looked up from germline, CDR1 is SEHNR and CDR2 is FQNEAQ (reference sequence). This CDR3 is CASSFGVYEQYF. The CDR3 DNA follows: TGTGCCAGCAGCTTTGGAGTCTACGAGCAGTACTTC.

This chain connects TRBV30 to TRBJ2-7, with unresolved D. The CDR3 sequence is 11 residues long. Looked up from germline, CDR1 is GTSNPN and CDR2 is SVGIG (reference sequence). Trimming took 1 base from V and 3 from J, leaving 4 bases between them. The CDR3 DNA follows: TGTGCCTGGAGTGGTAGCTACGAGCAGTACTTC. It translates to CAWSGSYEQYF.

CDR3 nucleotides: TGTGCCATCAGTGAGTCAAGGGGAGCGGATGAGCAGTACTTC. It specifies CAISESRGADEQYF. The chain combines TRBV10-3 with TRBJ2-7; tentatively, D is TRBD1 or TRBD2 (5 bases each). V was pared by 0 bases and J by 7 bases, with 13 bases between. This CDR3 is 14 amino acids long. Germline V gives CDR1 ENHRY, CDR2 SYGVKD.

V is TRBV11-3 and J is TRBJ2-7; D may match TRBD1 or TRBD2 (5 bases each). CDR1 SGHNT and CDR2 YENEEA come from the germline V gene. V dropped 1 base and J dropped 4 bases, with 11 bases sitting between them. The length of the CDR3 is 14 residues. This chain's CDR3 is CASSLGDRTYEQYF. CDR3 sequence (DNA): TGTGCCAGCAGCTTAGGGGACCGGACTTACGAGCAGTACTTC.

The chain uses TRBV7-9 and TRBJ2-1; perhaps TRBD2 as D (6 bases). CDR1 is SEHNR, CDR2 FQNEAQ, per germline (reference sequence). Trimming shortened V by 4 bases and J by 0 bases, and 10 bases separated the two germline ends. This CDR3 spans 15 amino acids. In DNA form, the CDR3 reads TGTGCCAGCAGCTGGGACTCCGGCTCCTACAATGAGCAGTTCTTC. The encoded protein is CASSWDSGSYNEQFF.

This clone was seen a single time. The chain recombines TRBV5-8 with TRBJ1-1, with D hard to call. Trimming took off 5 bases at V and 3 bases at J, with 11 bases between the two ends. There are 13 residues in the CDR3. Germline V gene data show CDR1 as SGHTS and CDR2 as YDEGEE. The CDR3 region has the DNA TGTGCCAGCAGACAATATCAGGACACTGAAGCTTTCTTT. It encodes CASRQYQDTEAFF. The full variable domain, its missing parts supplied by reference TRBV5-8 and TRBJ1-1, is EAGVTQSPTHLIKTRGQQATLRCSPISGHTSVYWYQQALGLGLQFLLWYDEGEERNRGNFPPRFSGRQFPNYSSELNVNALELEDSALYLCASRQYQDTEAFFGQGTRLTVV.

The CDR3 here is CASARQGYNEQFF. In nucleotides, the CDR3 is TGTGCCAGCGCAAGACAGGGCTACAATGAGCAGTTCTTC. The chain links TRBV2 to TRBJ2-1; 7 positions agree with TRBD1. The germline gives CDR1 SNHLY, CDR2 FYNNEI. The CDR3 has 13 residues. The V gene end was trimmed by 8 bases and the J gene end by 3 bases; junction bases not matched to a gene: 4.

CDR3 sequence (DNA): TGCGCCAGCAGCCAAGATGTTCGGACGAGAGGTGGCTACACCTTC. Protein sequence: CASSQDVRTRGGYTF. This chain links TRBV4-1 with TRBJ1-2, with D hard to call. CDR1 and CDR2 from the germline V gene are MGHRA and YSYEKL. The CDR3 contains 15 residues. V lost 0 bases and J lost 7, with 15 bases in between.

The V gene is TRBV5-8, the J gene TRBJ1-3, with a tentative D call TRBD1 (6 bases). Germline V gene data show CDR1 as SGHTS and CDR2 as YDEGEE. There are 14 residues in the CDR3. V was shortened by 2 bases and J by 4 bases, with 10 bases between the two germline ends. The CDR3 loop reads CASSFGQSGNTIYF. DNA of the CDR3: TGTGCCAGCAGCTTCGGACAGTCCGGAAACACCATATATTTT.

The chain uses TRBV5-4 and TRBJ2-3; 8 bases line up with TRBD2. Germline trimming cut 4 bases from V and 4 bases from J; bases unmatched to any gene: 8. Germline loops: CDR1 SGHNT, CDR2 YYREEE (reference sequence). There are 15 residues in the CDR3. The CDR3 DNA reads TGTGCCAGCAGCCAGACTAGCGATGAAGCAGATACGCAGTATTTT. This encodes CASSQTSDEADTQYF.

J is TRBJ1-5 and V is TRBV27; D gene uncertain. CDR3 size: 15 residues. CDR1 is MNHEY, CDR2 SMNVEV, per germline (reference sequence). Trimming stripped 1 base from V and 7 bases from J, with 14 bases between. CDR3 in DNA: TGTGCCAGCAGTTTATTCCGGGGAGTAGGCCAGCCCCAGCATTTT. Encoded protein: CASSLFRGVGQPQHF.

The chain links TRBV7-2 to TRBJ1-2; 8 nucleotides agree with TRBD1. Germline V CDR1 and CDR2: SGHTA, FQGNSA. The J segment lost 0 bases and the V segment lost 4 bases, leaving 4 bases of the junction unmatched. The CDR3 is 15 amino acids. CDR3 in amino acids: CASSSGTGTNYGYTF. CDR3 nucleotides: TGTGCCAGCAGCTCCGGGACAGGAACTAACTATGGCTACACCTTC.

The chain links TRBV10-3 to TRBJ2-5; D possibly corresponds to TRBD2 (6 bases). The end of the DNA is better explained by TRBJ2-7, so the J call may be wrong. Germline lookup yields CDR1 ENHRY and CDR2 SYGVKD. The CDR3 loop spans 16 amino acids. The CDR3 reads CAISEFMDYGNYEQYF. The DNA of the CDR3 is TGTGCCATCAGTGAATTTATGGACTATGGAAACTACGAGCAGTACTTC.

The V gene is TRBV5-8, the J gene TRBJ2-7; D unclear. Germline-derived CDR1 and CDR2 are SGHTS and YDEGEE. The CDR3 runs 13 residues. The ends were cut back, 1 base at V and 0 bases at J, with 5 bases in the middle. The CDR3 loop reads CASSLRSSYEQYF. The CDR3 nucleotides are TGTGCCAGCAGCTTGAGGAGCTCCTACGAGCAGTACTTC.

The J gene is TRBJ1-4, the V gene TRBV5-1; the match to TRBD1 covers 8 bases. CDR1 and CDR2 from the germline V gene are SGHRS and YFSETQ. This CDR3 has 15 amino acids. With V trimmed by 0 bases and J by 9 bases, 7 bases remained unmatched. The CDR3 here is CASSLDGDRHQKLFF. The DNA of the CDR3 is TGCGCCAGCAGCTTGGATGGGGACAGGCATCAAAAACTGTTTTTT.

The V and J genes are TRBV5-4 and TRBJ2-2; D is undetermined. Germline V gene sequence: CDR1 SGHNT, CDR2 YYREEE (reference sequence). CDR3 length: 15 residues. V shed 4 bases and J shed 0 bases, with 10 bases lying between them. CDR3 bases: TGTGCCAGCAGCCTTTCCAGAGCGAACACCGGGGAGCTGTTTTTT. This translates into CASSLSRANTGELFF.

This rearrangement joins TRBV27 to TRBJ2-7; either TRBD1 or TRBD2 may supply D (5 bases each). The CDR3 is made up of 17 amino acids. Trimming took 5 bases from V and 6 from J, leaving 26 bases between them. Per the germline V gene, CDR1 is MNHEY and CDR2 is SMNVEV (reference sequence). CDR3 DNA sequence: TGTGCCAGCAGTACGATCCGGGGCCTGGATTTCCCGGGCGAGCAGTACTTC. Translating gives CASSTIRGLDFPGEQYF.

The V and J genes are TRBV6-5 and TRBJ1-1; 11 positions agree with TRBD1. The CDR3 length is 16 residues. V lost 2 bases to trimming and J lost 4 bases; unmatched junction nucleotides: 6. Germline values: CDR1 MNHEY, CDR2 SVGAGI. The CDR3 sequence: CASSYRTGGALTEAFF. The DNA of the CDR3 is TGTGCCAGCAGTTACCGGACAGGGGGCGCACTCACTGAAGCTTTCTTT.

CDR3 coding DNA: TGTGCCAGCAGTTATGACGTCGACACCGGGGAGCTGTTTTTT. Protein sequence: CASSYDVDTGELFF. This chain joins TRBV6-5 and TRBJ2-2; no firm D call. Trimming took 3 bases from V and 3 from J, leaving 8 bases between them. Per germline, CDR1 MNHEY and CDR2 SVGAGI. The CDR3 is 14 residues long.

The genes are TRBV14 and TRBJ2-1; D is possibly TRBD2 (6 bases). The V gene lost 4 bases and the J gene lost 7 bases, with 23 bases spanning the gap. Germline V gene sequence: CDR1 SGHDN, CDR2 FVKESK. The CDR3 loop spans 17 amino acids. CDR3: CASSRGLGSGGVNEQFF. CDR3 DNA: TGTGCCAGCAGCCGGGGTTTAGGTAGCGGAGGTGTGAATGAGCAGTTCTTC.

DNA of the CDR3: TGTGCCAGCAGCGCCGGGTTTGGGGGGGTCAACTATGGCTACACCTTC. This gives the protein CASSAGFGGVNYGYTF. The genes are TRBV5-4 and TRBJ1-2; D might be TRBD1 (5 bases). Trimming cost V 4 bases and J 2 bases, with 18 bases left between them. The CDR3 runs 16 residues. The germline V gene has CDR1 SGHNT and CDR2 YYREEE (reference sequence).

The table lists this clone with a few counts. The chain joins TRBV2 to TRBJ2-5; D might be TRBD2 (5 bases). CDR3 length: 12 residues. The V end lost 6 bases, the J end lost 9 bases, and 14 bases lay between the germline ends. From germline, CDR1 is SNHLY and CDR2 FYNNEI. Written as DNA, the CDR3 is TGTGCCAGCAGCCTGACTCGGGAAGCCCAGTACTTC. It encodes CASSLTREAQYF.